This T cell receptor beta chain comes out of a study of cytomegalovirus exposure and HLA in healthy donors. About the study: The same platform as the approximately 670 first-cohort repertoires was used for the 120 validation repertoires, a later analysis reported. Points from the study as a whole: Generally TCR sequences proved uncommon, though certain public TCRs appeared in numerous donors. Researchers catalogued 164 TCR beta chains as cytomegalovirus-associated.

Here immunoSEQ multiplex PCR was the method, and the copy in TCRdb shows in-frame clones only, minus some. The sample yields 160,000 or so clones, about 89% seen once. CDR1 and CDR2 (germline): SQVTM, ANQGSEA. J lost 7 bases, V lost 4 bases, and 9 bases had no gene match. The CDR3 length is 14 residues. As regards this clone: The antigen is unknown.

The clonotype was recovered from a man between 18 and 35 years old in good health and CMV-seropositive. Sequences were obtained from PBMCs. The chain is built from TRBV29-1 and TRBJ1-5; 8 bases line up with TRBD1. Here the CDR3 reads CSVVTGTGLQPQHF. CDR3 nucleotides: TGCAGCGTTGTAACCGGGACAGGTTTACAGCCCCAGCATTTT.